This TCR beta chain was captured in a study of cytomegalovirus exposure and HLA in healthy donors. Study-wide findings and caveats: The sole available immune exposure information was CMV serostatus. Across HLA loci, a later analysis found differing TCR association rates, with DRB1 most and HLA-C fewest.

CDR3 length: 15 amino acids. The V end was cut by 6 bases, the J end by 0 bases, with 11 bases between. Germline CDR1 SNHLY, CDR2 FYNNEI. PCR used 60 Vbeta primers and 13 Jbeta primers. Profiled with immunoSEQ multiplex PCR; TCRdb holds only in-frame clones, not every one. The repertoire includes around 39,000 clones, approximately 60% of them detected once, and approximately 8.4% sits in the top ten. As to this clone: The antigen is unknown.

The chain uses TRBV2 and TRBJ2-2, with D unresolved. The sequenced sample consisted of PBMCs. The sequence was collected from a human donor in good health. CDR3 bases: TGTGCCAGCAGCCCCGACTCGACGAACACCGGGGAGCTGTTTTTT. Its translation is CASSPDSTNTGELFF.